One and the same sample provided the 30 T cell receptor beta chains below, sequenced in a study of PD-L1 blockade in urothelial cancer. Repertoires were generated with immunoSEQ multiplex PCR, while TCRdb's copy carries only in-frame clones and drops some. Of about 76,000 clones listed, around four fifths are singletons. Source: PBMCs, taken around atezolizumab (anti-PD-L1) treatment. These receptors were collected from a man between 65 and 85 years old with urothelial cancer.

This chain joins TRBV28 and TRBJ2-1, with TRBD2 matching 7 bases. Trimming removed 3 bases from V and 2 bases from J; junction bases left unmatched: 1. Looked up from germline, CDR1 is MDHEN and CDR2 is SYDVKM. The CDR3 sequence is 14 residues long. The CDR3 here is CASSLGRAYNEQFF. As DNA, the CDR3 is TGTGCCAGCAGTTTGGGGAGGGCCTACAATGAGCAGTTCTTC.

This chain connects TRBV28 to TRBJ2-5; D is perhaps TRBD2 (6 bases). With 5 bases removed from V and 2 bases from J, the gap between germline ends came to 12 bases. The CDR3 spans 14 residues. The germline CDR1 and CDR2 sequences are MDHEN and SYDVKM. The CDR3, as DNA: TGTGCCAGCAGTCCTTGGACTATACAAGAGACCCAGTACTTC. Its protein is CASSPWTIQETQYF.

The chain joins TRBV4-1 to TRBJ2-7; 10 nucleotides line up with TRBD1. In germline, CDR1 is MGHRA, CDR2 YSYEKL. The J segment lost 3 bases and the V segment lost 5 bases, leaving 7 bases of the junction unmatched. This CDR3 spans 15 amino acids. CDR3 amino acids: CASSYRQGASYEQYF. Here the CDR3 DNA reads TGCGCCAGCAGCTATCGACAGGGGGCAAGCTACGAGCAGTACTTC.

The chain recombines TRBV18 with TRBJ2-3; D possibly corresponds to TRBD2 (6 bases). CDR3 length equals 13 residues. Germline lookup yields CDR1 KGHSH and CDR2 LQKENI. V was clipped by 4 bases and J by 1 base, with 6 bases between them. CDR3: CASSLAGTDTQYF. CDR3 bases: TGTGCCAGCTCACTAGCGGGCACAGATACGCAGTATTTT. The entire variable domain, with the rest obtained from reference TRBV18 and TRBJ2-3, is as follows: NAGVMQNPRHLVRRRGQEARLRCSPMKGHSHVYWYRQLPEEGLKFMVYLQKENIIDESGMPKERFSAEFPKEGPSILRIQQVVRGDSAAYFCASSLAGTDTQYFGPGTRLTVL.

The V and J genes are TRBV2 and TRBJ2-3, with 11 bases identical to TRBD2. Germline-derived CDR1 and CDR2 are SNHLY and FYNNEI. J lost 0 bases, V lost 6 bases, and 5 bases had no gene match. The CDR3 covers 16 residues. The CDR3 spells CASRLAGVISTDTQYF. The CDR3 nucleotides read TGTGCCAGCAGACTAGCGGGAGTTATCAGCACAGATACGCAGTATTTT.

The rearrangement links TRBV29-1 to TRBJ2-7; TRBD1 is a possible D gene (6 bases). Germline-derived CDR1 and CDR2 are SQVTM and ANQGSEA. V was clipped by 6 bases and J by 2 bases, with 20 bases between them. CDR3 length: 15 residues. CDR3 nucleotides: TGCAGCGTCAAAAGTGCGTACAGGGCCACCTACGAGCAGTACTTC. Protein: CSVKSAYRATYEQYF.

The chain combines TRBV27 with TRBJ2-7; TRBD2 agrees at 13 bases. V lost 5 bases, J lost 3 bases, and 10 bases stayed unmatched. The germline V gene has CDR1 MNHEY and CDR2 SMNVEV (reference sequence). The CDR3 length is 17 residues. For the CDR3, the DNA is TGTGCCAGCAGTACTCTCGGCGGGACTAGCGGGATCTACGAGCAGTACTTC. It yields the protein CASSTLGGTSGIYEQYF.

This chain uses TRBV7-2 with TRBJ2-5; D is ambiguous. Trimming removed 2 bases from V and 5 bases from J, with 6 bases in between. Germline CDR1 is SGHTA and CDR2 is FQGNSA. The CDR3 sequence is 12 residues long. The CDR3 DNA sequence: TGTGCCAGCAGCTTAATGCAGGAGACCCAGTACTTC. Its protein product is CASSLMQETQYF. Full variable domain (rest looked up from reference TRBV7-2 and TRBJ2-5): GAGVSQSPSNKVTEKGKDVELRCDPISGHTALYWYRQSLGQGLEFLIYFQGNSAPDKSGLPSDRFSAERTGGSVSTLTIQRTQQEDSAVYLCASSLMQETQYFGPGTRLLVL.

In its sample, this clone was seen once. The genes are TRBV5-1 and TRBJ2-7; weak D call: TRBD2 (5 bases). Trimming cost V 3 bases and J 2 bases, with 12 bases left between them. This CDR3 has 14 amino acids. Germline CDR1 and CDR2: SGHRS and YFSETQ. In nucleotides, the CDR3 is TGCGCCAGCAGCTCGTCCGGGGTACCCTACGAGCAGTACTTC. The encoded protein is CASSSSGVPYEQYF.

This sequence joins TRBV11-2 and TRBJ2-7; 7 nucleotides match TRBD2. The CDR3 covers 15 residues. CDR1 SGHAT and CDR2 FQNNGV come from the germline V gene. The junction had 13 bases not matched to a gene; V was cut back by 4 bases and J by 7 bases. In nucleotides, the CDR3 is TGTGCCAGCAGCTCCACTAGACTAGCCTCTCGAGAGCAGTACTTC. Translating gives CASSSTRLASREQYF.

A few counts support this clone. The V call is TRBV2, the J call TRBJ1-1, with TRBD1 identical over 8 bases. This CDR3 comprises 15 residues. The V gene end was trimmed by 4 bases and the J gene end by 4 bases; junction bases not matched to a gene: 8. The germline gives CDR1 SNHLY, CDR2 FYNNEI. CDR3: CASSVQGALGTEAFF. In DNA, the CDR3 is TGTGCCAGCAGTGTGCAGGGGGCATTGGGCACTGAAGCTTTCTTT. Drawing the rest from reference TRBV2 and TRBJ1-1, the complete variable domain is EPEVTQTPSHQVTQMGQEVILRCVPISNHLYFYWYRQILGQKVEFLVSFYNNEISEKSEIFDDQFSVERPDGSNFTLKIRSTKLEDSAMYFCASSVQGALGTEAFFGQGTRLTVV.

The V call is TRBV9, the J call TRBJ2-7, with D perhaps TRBD1 (6 bases). V lost 0 bases and J lost 6, with 16 bases in between. The CDR3 runs to 15 residues. From germline, CDR1 is SGDLS and CDR2 YYNGEE. The CDR3 nucleotides read TGTGCCAGCAGCGTAGGGCAAGGGACAACCTTCGAGCAGTACTTC. Protein product: CASSVGQGTTFEQYF.

This clone has only a few counts. The rearrangement uses TRBV7-9 and TRBJ2-7; 7 nucleotides agree with TRBD1. V trimming: 5 bases; J trimming: 5 bases; junction bases outside the gene matches: 12. Germline V CDR1 and CDR2: SEHNR, FQNEAQ (reference sequence). The CDR3 is made up of 15 amino acids. This chain's CDR3 is CASSQGDRAGNEQYF. The CDR3 nucleotides are TGTGCCAGCAGCCAAGGCGACAGGGCGGGTAACGAGCAGTACTTC.

This chain joins TRBV10-3 and TRBJ1-1, with 8 nucleotides matching TRBD1. Germline V CDR1 and CDR2: ENHRY, SYGVKD. J lost 0 bases, V lost 5 bases, and 17 bases had no gene match. This CDR3 is 19 amino acids long. CDR3 loop: CAISWGVNPGTGLNTEAFF. CDR3 nucleotide sequence: TGTGCCATCAGTTGGGGGGTCAATCCCGGGACAGGCCTGAACACTGAAGCTTTCTTT.

The rearrangement uses TRBV2 and TRBJ2-3; 7 bases agree with TRBD1. J was trimmed by 1 base and V by 6 bases; bases with no gene match: 7. CDR1 is SNHLY and CDR2 is FYNNEI in the germline V gene. The CDR3 length is 15 residues. The CDR3 DNA sequence: TGTGCCAGCAGCGGGACCGGACAGGGCACAGATACGCAGTATTTT. Amino acids: CASSGTGQGTDTQYF.

The chain recombines TRBV19 with TRBJ1-2; 10 nucleotides line up with TRBD1. V trimming: 5 bases; J trimming: 4 bases; junction bases outside the gene matches: 4. There are 14 residues in the CDR3. Per germline, CDR1 LNHDA and CDR2 SQIVND (reference sequence). The CDR3 sequence is CASSPGTGAYGYTF. CDR3 in DNA: TGTGCCAGTAGTCCCGGGACAGGGGCCTATGGCTACACCTTC.

CDR3 in DNA: TGTGCCAGCAGTGAGAGGCTAGCGGGATCCTCCTACAATGAGCAGTTCTTC. This codes for CASSERLAGSSYNEQFF. The chain carries TRBV6-1 and TRBJ2-1; 9 nucleotides line up with TRBD2. V shed 3 bases and J 0 bases; nucleotides not matched to a gene: 6. The CDR3 covers 17 residues. The germline gives CDR1 MNHNS, CDR2 SASEGT.

The V call is TRBV20-1, the J call TRBJ2-5; a weak D match, TRBD2 (5 bases). V lost 0 bases and J lost 12, with 11 bases in between. The CDR3 is 11 amino acids. The germline V gene has CDR1 DFQATT and CDR2 SNEGSKA (reference sequence). CDR3 sequence reads: CSAREGGIEYF. The CDR3 bases are TGCAGTGCTAGAGAAGGAGGAATCGAGTACTTC.

The V and J genes are TRBV19 and TRBJ2-3, with D possibly matching TRBD1 (6 bases). The V and J ends lost 5 bases and 2 bases respectively, with 11 bases between them. The CDR3 spans 14 residues. Germline assignment: CDR1 LNHDA and CDR2 SQIVND (reference sequence). The CDR3 is CASSRGTLTDTQYF. DNA of the CDR3: TGTGCCAGTAGTCGTGGGACACTCACAGATACGCAGTATTTT.

V usage is TRBV9 and J usage is TRBJ1-1; the match to TRBD1 covers 11 bases. Germline trimming cut 3 bases from V and 10 bases from J; bases unmatched to any gene: 11. From germline, CDR1 is SGDLS and CDR2 YYNGEE. The CDR3 contains 15 residues. CDR3: CASSARRTGGEGAFF. CDR3 coding DNA: TGTGCCAGCAGCGCGCGAAGGACAGGGGGCGAAGGAGCTTTCTTT.

The chain employs TRBV30 and TRBJ1-5, with TRBD1 matching 7 bases. The CDR3 covers 15 residues. With V trimmed by 3 bases and J by 0 bases, 5 bases remained unmatched. Germline CDR1 is GTSNPN and CDR2 is SVGIG (reference sequence). CDR3 sequence: CAWSRDSISNQPQHF. The CDR3 coding sequence is TGTGCCTGGAGCAGGGACAGCATTAGCAATCAGCCCCAGCATTTT.

The chain carries TRBV10-3 and TRBJ2-7; possibly TRBD1 for D (6 bases). The CDR3 is 14 amino acids. Trimming removed 3 bases from V and 2 bases from J, with 11 bases in between. Per the germline V gene, CDR1 is ENHRY and CDR2 is SYGVKD. For the CDR3, the DNA is TGTGCCATCAGTGACAGACAGGTCACCTACGAGCAGTACTTC. This codes for CAISDRQVTYEQYF.

V usage is TRBV4-1 and J usage is TRBJ2-2; 9 positions agree with TRBD2. The junction had 4 bases not matched to a gene; V was cut back by 1 base and J by 4 bases. The CDR3 covers 16 residues. CDR1 and CDR2 from the germline V gene are MGHRA and YSYEKL. The DNA for the CDR3 is TGCGCCAGCAGCCAAGCTAAAGCGGGAGGCACCGGGGAGCTGTTTTTT. This translates into CASSQAKAGGTGELFF.

The rearrangement joins TRBV21-1 to TRBJ2-3; the table calls TRBD1, which could not be checked here. TRBV21-1 is tagged as a pseudogene. This CDR3 has 12 residues. The CDR3 DNA reads as TGTGCCAGCTACAGGGGTGCGGATACGCAGTATTTT. Translated, it gives CASYRGADTQYF.

This sequence joins TRBV7-9 and TRBJ2-1; 11 bases align to TRBD2. Trimming at V came to 5 bases and at J to 3 bases, leaving 6 bases not matched to a gene. Germline loops: CDR1 SEHNR, CDR2 FQNEAQ (reference sequence). The CDR3 length is 16 residues. CDR3 sequence: CASSQRLAGHYNEQFF. The CDR3 nucleotides are TGTGCCAGCAGCCAAAGACTAGCGGGACACTACAATGAGCAGTTCTTC. Full variable domain (missing parts from reference TRBV7-9 and TRBJ2-1): DTGVSQNPRHKITKRGQNVTFRCDPISEHNRLYWYRQTLGQGPEFLTYFQNEAQLEKSRLLSDRFSAERPKGSFSTLEIQRTEQGDSAMYLCASSQRLAGHYNEQFFGPGTRLTVL.

The chain employs TRBV28 and TRBJ1-4, with 7 nucleotides matching TRBD1. This CDR3 region has 12 residues. Germline-derived CDR1 and CDR2 are MDHEN and SYDVKM. The CDR3 spells CASTGINEKLFF. The CDR3 region has the DNA TGTGCTTCGACAGGGATTAATGAAAAACTGTTTTTT.

The chain joins TRBV5-1 to TRBJ2-3; TRBD2 aligns across 11 bases. V was clipped by 4 bases and J by 3 bases; unmatched bases: 4. The germline gives CDR1 SGHRS, CDR2 YFSETQ. This CDR3 has 15 residues. The CDR3 loop reads CASSGGLAETDTQYF. CDR3 nucleotides: TGCGCCAGCAGCGGGGGACTAGCGGAAACAGATACGCAGTATTTT. The full variable domain, with the rest looked up from reference TRBV5-1 and TRBJ2-3, is KAGVTQTPRYLIKTRGQQVTLSCSPISGHRSVSWYQQTPGQGLQFLFEYFSETQRNKGNFPGRFSGRQFSNSRSEMNVSTLELGDSALYLCASSGGLAETDTQYFGPGTRLTVL.

V gene TRBV5-1 combines with J gene TRBJ2-7; tentatively, D is TRBD2 (6 bases). V shed 4 bases and J shed 0 bases, with 11 bases lying between them. The germline V gene has CDR1 SGHRS and CDR2 YFSETQ. The CDR3 is 14 amino acids. CDR3 bases: TGCGCCAGCAGCCCTGGGCGGGGCTCCTACGAGCAGTACTTC. Encoded protein: CASSPGRGSYEQYF.

The V and J genes are TRBV6-1 and TRBJ2-7; maybe TRBD1 (8 bases). The CDR3 extends over 14 amino acids. V lost 8 bases and J 4 bases, leaving 18 bases between the germline ends. The V gene's germline CDR1 is MNHNS and CDR2 SASEGT. The CDR3 here is CASHERGQAYEQYF. The CDR3, as DNA: TGTGCCAGCCATGAGCGGGGACAGGCTTACGAGCAGTACTTC.

The rearrangement links TRBV7-8 to TRBJ1-2; 8 nucleotides agree with TRBD1. J was trimmed by 3 bases and V by 6 bases; bases with no gene match: 6. The CDR3 length is 14 residues. Germline CDR1 is SGHVS and CDR2 is FQNEAQ. The CDR3 nucleotides read TGTGCCAGCAGGCCTAGGGGACAGGACTATGGCTACACCTTC. Amino acid sequence: CASRPRGQDYGYTF.